This entry lists 2 T cell receptor beta chains sequenced from one sample in a study of blood T cells in healthy people across ages. The authors ran a second PCR of 7 to 11 cycles using a sample-barcoded 5' primer and a J-beta primer mix. TCRdb re-called the 5' RACE reads with MiXCR, one entry per CDR3 protein. The data show around 800,000 distinct CDR3 sequences, 46% seen once. The sequenced sample was blood. The receptor set was obtained from a man older than 75 in good health.

A remark on this clonotype: The junction departs from germline at one end; a sequencing error may be responsible. The chain uses TRBV20-1 and TRBJ2-6, with D possibly being TRBD1 (6 bases). The CDR3 has 12 residues. Germline V gene sequence: CDR1 DFQATT, CDR2 SNEGSKA (reference sequence). This chain's CDR3 is CSARVGANVLTF. Written as DNA, the CDR3 is TGCAGTGCTAGGGTGGGGGCCAATGTCCTGACTTTC.

V usage is TRBV10-3 and J usage is TRBJ2-3, with D uncertain. The CDR3 is 11 residues long. V dropped 10 bases and J dropped 6 bases, with 11 bases sitting between them. The germline CDR1 and CDR2 sequences are ENHRY and SYGVKD. The CDR3 loop reads CATASTDTQYF. CDR3 nucleotides: TGTGCCACAGCATCCACGGATACGCAGTATTTT.